These T cell receptor beta chains were read from a single sample in a study of blood T cells in healthy people across ages. TCRdb called the 5' RACE reads again in MiXCR, with one record for every CDR3 protein. This sample yields 800,000 or so distinct CDR3 sequences, of which about 25% are seen a single time; under 4% belongs to the top ten. The same sample was also studied in work on T cells of mothers and their children.

Source material: blood. All receptors derive from a boy between 10 and 17 years old in good health. Each CDR3 is given with its conserved first and last residue.

J,V,CDR3
TRBJ2-3,TRBV7-2,CASSLARDTQYF
TRBJ1-4,TRBV9,CASSPPGLNEKLFF
TRBJ1-5,TRBV28,CASSRGQYSNQPQHF
TRBJ1-1,TRBV7-8,CASSLAQDQVRRRLEAFF
TRBJ2-1,TRBV6-6,CASTRGGNEQFF
TRBJ2-5,TRBV10-3,CAISDGVSEEQYF
TRBJ2-3,TRBV14,CASSQLFGDTDTQYF
TRBJ2-7,TRBV7-2,CASSRPGPAYEQYF
TRBJ2-7,TRBV6-2/TRBV6-3,CASSYTKDGQVYSYEQYF
TRBJ2-3,TRBV9,CASSVRAGADTQYF
TRBJ1-2,TRBV30,CASPQLQGAKGYTF
TRBJ2-7,TRBV6-5,CASSYASGAYEQYF
TRBJ1-4,TRBV4-3,CASSQDRATNEKLFF
.,TRBV27,CASSYLAGTEQYF
TRBJ1-1,TRBV25-1,CASSEFPGTGPEAFF
TRBJ1-3,TRBV11-1,CASSLDTVSGNTIYF
TRBJ2-7,TRBV6-2/TRBV6-3,CASRTPRPPGQVNGAPYEQYF
TRBJ2-5,TRBV18,CASSPPGRGETQYF
.,TRBV19,CASSISGFSYEQYF
TRBJ1-4,TRBV12-3/TRBV12-4,CASRTGSNEKLFF
TRBJ2-1,TRBV5-1,CASSLEGTGNLDEQFF
TRBJ2-5,TRBV20-1,CSARVPITFQETQYF
TRBJ2-2,TRBV12-3/TRBV12-4,CASSPYGNTGELFF
TRBJ2-1,TRBV29-1,CSVESHRDYNEQFF
.,TRBV6-2/TRBV6-3,CASSYLGPTNEQYF
TRBJ1-4,TRBV4-2,CASSQDLPSATNEKLFF
TRBJ2-2,TRBV28,CASRRIDRDDGELFF
TRBJ2-2,TRBV7-2,CASSSSVPGELFF
TRBJ2-3,TRBV5-1,CASSPDIGTDTQYF
TRBJ1-5,TRBV28,CASSLGFGQPQHF
TRBJ1-6,TRBV28,CASRDRAPTGTPLHF
TRBJ2-1,TRBV9,CASSVPSSGSRNEQFF
TRBJ1-5,TRBV28,CASSFHRRRRNQPQHF
TRBJ2-1,TRBV11-2,CASSFKSIWRGVNRGFYNEQFF
TRBJ1-5,TRBV2,CASSGDGSNQPQHF
TRBJ1-2,TRBV24-1,CATSDAGGYGYTF
TRBJ2-5,TRBV28,CASSPEGAEETQYF
TRBJ2-4,TRBV10-3,CAISENPWTGKNIQYF
.,TRBV2,CAGSEREGRGPQETQYF
TRBJ1-2,TRBV20-1,CSARMSVGHYGYTF
TRBJ2-3,TRBV28,CASIPVVGLHTDTQYF
TRBJ2-6,TRBV20-1,CSATSPSGANVLTF
TRBJ2-3,TRBV18,CASSASGGPSTDTQYF
TRBJ2-5,TRBV9,CASSARDYRETQYF
TRBJ2-7,TRBV7-3,CASSPLAGPYEQYF
TRBJ2-3,TRBV20-1,CSASRRVLPDTQYF
TRBJ2-5,TRBV20-1,CSVTPPRPQETQYF
TRBJ1-1,TRBV20-1,CSARLGAYREAFF
TRBJ2-5,TRBV9,CASSRIGGGGETQYF
.,TRBV20-1,CSASDGGKNNEQFF
TRBJ2-6,TRBV20-1,CSASRQRTYDSGANVLTF
TRBJ2-1,TRBV20-1,CSARDVGGPNEQFF
TRBJ2-7,TRBV29-1,CSVITGPYEQYF
TRBJ1-5,TRBV28,CASSFGGQRRQPQHF
TRBJ2-6,TRBV25-1,CASSVDRPSGANVLTF